This T cell receptor beta chain was identified during a study of T cells in Graves' hyperthyroidism and ophthalmopathy. V was clipped by 2 bases and J by 4 bases, with 15 bases between them. The CDR3 has 16 residues. The investigators amplified TCR beta CDR3 regions from RNA transcripts. TCR CDR3 underwent first-round RT-PCR with the HTBI primer set. TCRdb analysed the multiplex PCR reads with MiXCR anew, one entry per CDR3 protein. The sample shows some 510,000 distinct CDR3 sequences, under 25% of them seen only once. This clonotype was counted at least ten times. This clonotype was obtained from a man younger than 30 with Graves' hyperthyroidism. The source material was blood. The V gene is TRBV12-3 or TRBV12-4, the J gene TRBJ1-5, with D perhaps TRBD1 (6 bases). CDR3 in amino acids: CASSLTGSGQNQPQHF. For the CDR3, the DNA is TGTGCCAGCAGTTTAACAGGGAGTGGGCAGAATCAGCCCCAGCATTTT.